This TCR beta chain appears in the sequencing data of a study of T cell responses to AZD1222 COVID-19 vaccine. This clone was recorded once. V was pared by 1 base and J by 2 bases, with 15 bases between. Per germline, CDR1 MGHRA and CDR2 YSYEKL. This CDR3 is 16 amino acids long. Generated by immunoSEQ multiplex PCR, the TCRdb table keeps only in-frame clones and is missing some. The repertoire holds about 110,000 clones, with approximately 90% as singletons. The source material was peripheral blood, sampled 28 days after the second AZD1222 dose. The receptor was isolated from an adult who received the AZD1222 COVID-19 vaccine. J is TRBJ2-7 and V is TRBV4-1; D remains unclear. Here the CDR3 DNA reads TGCGCCAGCAGCCAAGGCTGGGTGATAGAAACCTACGAGCAGTACTTC. This encodes CASSQGWVIETYEQYF.